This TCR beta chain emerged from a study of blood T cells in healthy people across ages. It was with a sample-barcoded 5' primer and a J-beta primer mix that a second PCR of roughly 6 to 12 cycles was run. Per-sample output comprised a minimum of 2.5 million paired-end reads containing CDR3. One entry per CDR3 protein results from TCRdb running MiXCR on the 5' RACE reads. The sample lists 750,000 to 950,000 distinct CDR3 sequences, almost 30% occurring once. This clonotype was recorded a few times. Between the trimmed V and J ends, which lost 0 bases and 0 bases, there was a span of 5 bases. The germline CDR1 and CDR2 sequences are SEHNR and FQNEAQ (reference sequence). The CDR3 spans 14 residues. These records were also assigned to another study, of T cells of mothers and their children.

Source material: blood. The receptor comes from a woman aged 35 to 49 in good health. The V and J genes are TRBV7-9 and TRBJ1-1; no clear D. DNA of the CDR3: TGTGCCAGCAGCTTAGCAGAAATGAACACTGAAGCTTTCTTT. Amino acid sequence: CASSLAEMNTEAFF.